A single sample gave rise to the 5 T cell receptor beta chains below, sequenced in a study of blood T cells in healthy people across ages. A J-beta primer mix and a sample-barcoded 5' primer were used in a second PCR of about 7 to 11 cycles. MiXCR was run by TCRdb on the 5' RACE reads, yielding one entry per CDR3 protein. Here the sample spans roughly 700,000 distinct CDR3 sequences, roughly 32% being singletons. The sequencing input was blood. Receptors were obtained from a woman aged 80 or older in good health.

This clonotype was counted ten times or more. The chain uses TRBV24-1 and TRBJ2-7, with D perhaps TRBD1 (6 bases). The CDR3 consists of 14 residues. The V end was cut by 4 bases, the J end by 8 bases, with 17 bases between. Germline V lookup: CDR1 KGHDR, CDR2 SFDVKD. The CDR3: CATSDHYRDDKQYF. CDR3 sequence (DNA): TGTGCCACCAGTGACCATTACAGGGACGACAAGCAGTACTTC.

This clonotype was counted between two and nine times. A read error may be the cause here, since a much bigger clone is one base away. The DNA of the CDR3 is TGCAGCGAGGGAGAAGCGGGGCAAGGTGAGCAGTACTTC. Its protein product is CSEGEAGQGEQYF. The V call is TRBV29-1, the J call TRBJ2-5; 7 nucleotides align to TRBD2. Germline assignment: CDR1 SQVTM and CDR2 ANQGSEA. This CDR3 contains 13 residues. The V segment lost 7 bases and the J segment 11 bases; nucleotides outside the gene matches: 16.

This clonotype was seen only once. The rearrangement links TRBV20-1 to TRBJ2-4, with 10 positions matching TRBD1. Germline lookup yields CDR1 DFQATT and CDR2 SNEGSKA (reference sequence). V was pared by 3 bases and J by 15 bases, with 17 bases of the junction left unmatched. The CDR3 has 15 residues. CDR3 region: CSASAGTGVTYERYF. The CDR3 DNA is TGCAGTGCTAGTGCCGGGACAGGGGTCACCTACGAGCGGTACTTC.

This clonotype was observed at least ten times. The rearrangement links TRBV27 to TRBJ1-5, with D unresolved. V was pared by 3 bases and J by 6 bases, with 15 bases between. This CDR3 has 15 amino acids. Germline V gene data show CDR1 as MNHEY and CDR2 as SMNVEV (reference sequence). The CDR3 DNA reads TGTGCCAGCAGTTTTCGGGCGGCCTCCGGTCAGCCCCAGCATTTT. This translates into CASSFRAASGQPQHF.

This clonotype was detected many times. The chain is built from TRBV14 and TRBJ2-5, with TRBD1 identical over 11 bases. Losses at the gene ends were 2 bases for V and 4 bases for J; bases not matched to a gene: 3. CDR3 length: 15 amino acids. Germline CDR1 reads SGHDN; CDR2 reads FVKESK. In nucleotides, the CDR3 is TGTGCCAGCAGCCAAACCGGGACAGGGGGAGAGACCCAGTACTTC. It yields the protein CASSQTGTGGETQYF.